Shown below are 5 T cell receptor beta chains from a single sample sequenced in a study of T cells in Graves' hyperthyroidism and ophthalmopathy. Amplified TCR beta CDR3 regions derived from RNA transcripts. RT-PCR in the first round (using the HTBI primer set) targeted the TCR CDR3. From the multiplex PCR reads, TCRdb called clonotypes with MiXCR, one entry per CDR3 protein. The sample records about 510,000 distinct CDR3 sequences, about 46% being singletons. Sequencing was carried out using peripheral blood or thyroid tissue (not recorded which). These receptors were collected from an adult woman with Graves' disease, either hyperthyroidism or ophthalmopathy (not recorded which).

The chain couples TRBV7-2 to TRBJ1-5; D perhaps matches TRBD1 (6 bases). The ends were cut back, 5 bases at V and 9 bases at J, with 17 bases in the middle. Germline V gives CDR1 SGHTA, CDR2 FQGNSA. CDR3 length equals 14 residues. The CDR3 DNA reads as TGTGCCAGCAGCCACCGGGACACGGCGGGGCCCCAGCATTTT. This encodes CASSHRDTAGPQHF.

This clonotype was detected many times. The chain has TRBV7-9 and TRBJ1-2; 7 bases line up with TRBD1. V was clipped by 6 bases and J by 3 bases; unmatched bases: 4. The CDR3 totals 13 residues. Germline lookup yields CDR1 SEHNR and CDR2 FQNEAQ (reference sequence). The chain's CDR3 is CASSRTGDYGYTF. In nucleotides, the CDR3 is TGTGCCAGCAGTCGAACAGGGGACTATGGCTACACCTTC.

A word on this clonotype: The germline gene is not matched at one end of the junction; a read error may be the cause. The chain has TRBV10-3 and TRBJ2-3, with 7 positions matching TRBD1. The CDR3 sequence is 14 residues long. Germline V lookup: CDR1 ENHRY, CDR2 SYGVKD. Written as DNA, the CDR3 is TGTGCCAGCAGTGATAGTCAGGGGGCAGATACGCAGTATTTT. This translates into CASSDSQGADTQYF.

This chain links TRBV10-3 with TRBJ1-2; 8 nucleotides agree with TRBD1. J gave up 2 bases and V 2 bases, and 4 bases lay outside the gene matches. The CDR3 length is 15 residues. CDR1 is ENHRY, CDR2 SYGVKD, per germline. The CDR3 sequence: CAISEPWTGNYGYTF. As DNA, the CDR3 is TGTGCCATCAGTGAGCCCTGGACAGGGAACTATGGCTACACCTTC.

The chain links TRBV18 to TRBJ2-7; no definite D call. Trimming stripped 2 bases from V and 3 bases from J, with 11 bases between. CDR1 and CDR2 (germline): KGHSH, LQKENI. This CDR3 is 14 amino acids long. The CDR3 coding sequence is TGTGCCAGCTCACCAGTTGCTAACTACTACGAGCAGTACTTC. Amino acids: CASSPVANYYEQYF.